These 16 T cell receptor beta chains share one sample of origin, sequenced in a study of Tregs in tolerant kidney transplant recipients. Method: immunoSEQ multiplex PCR; TCRdb's copy keeps in-frame clones and lacks some. Here the sample spans roughly 66,000 clones, around 90% being singletons. The specimen comprised CD8+ T cells from blood, sampled before the transplant. The receptors originated from a human donor who received a combined kidney and bone marrow transplant.

J is TRBJ2-1 and V is TRBV28; D gene ambiguous. The CDR3 is made up of 14 amino acids. Germline CDR1 reads MDHEN; CDR2 reads SYDVKM. V was shortened by 2 bases and J by 6 bases, with 11 bases between the two germline ends. The chain's CDR3 is CASSLGIAVNEQFF. In nucleotides, the CDR3 is TGTGCCAGCAGTTTAGGAATAGCAGTCAATGAGCAGTTCTTC.

This clone was found once. The rearrangement joins TRBV6-1 to TRBJ1-2; D not certain. CDR3 size: 15 residues. The germline V gene has CDR1 MNHNS and CDR2 SASEGT. Trimming removed 6 bases from V and 8 bases from J, with 22 bases in between. The CDR3 nucleotides read TGTGCCAGCAGGAAGCCTATCTGGGATAGCGCCGGCTACACCTTC. Amino acids: CASRKPIWDSAGYTF.

The chain links TRBV27 to TRBJ1-2; tentatively, D is TRBD1 (5 bases). V lost 9 bases to trimming and J lost 5 bases, with 34 bases between them. The CDR3 spans 19 residues. Germline CDR1 and CDR2: MNHEY and SMNVEV (reference sequence). CDR3 sequence (DNA): TGTGCCAGTCCTACGGCCGCCCTAACTCGACAGACAACTTATTATGGCTACACCTTC. Protein: CASPTAALTRQTTYYGYTF.

The chain links TRBV29-1 to TRBJ2-5, with D possibly TRBD1 on 6 matching bases. Matching the DNA end better, TRBJ2-7 makes the J call doubtful. This CDR3 is 14 amino acids long. Germline V lookup: CDR1 SQVTM, CDR2 ANQGSEA. The CDR3 bases are TGCAGCGTTGAGGTCGGCAGGGGAATCTACGAGCAGTACTTC. It specifies CSVEVGRGIYEQYF.

V gene TRBV2 combines with J gene TRBJ2-1, with D maybe TRBD1 (6 bases). The V end lost 0 bases, the J end lost 7 bases, and 13 bases lay between the germline ends. The CDR3 extends over 15 amino acids. Per the germline V gene, CDR1 is SNHLY and CDR2 is FYNNEI. CDR3 protein: CASSEALGAENEQFF. The CDR3 DNA is TGTGCCAGCAGTGAAGCGCTGGGGGCGGAGAATGAGCAGTTCTTC.

This chain connects TRBV4-1 to TRBJ2-1; 8 positions agree with TRBD2. This CDR3 has 16 residues. With V trimmed by 1 base and J by 10 bases, 12 bases remained unmatched. Per germline, CDR1 MGHRA and CDR2 YSYEKL. The CDR3 sequence is CASSQAGPTAGEEQFF. Here the CDR3 DNA reads TGCGCCAGCAGCCAAGCCGGGCCAACAGCGGGAGAGGAGCAGTTCTTC.

This chain links TRBV5-8 with TRBJ1-2, with D possibly TRBD1 on 6 matching bases. The germline V gene has CDR1 SGHTS and CDR2 YDEGEE. V gave up 0 bases and J gave up 6 bases, with 9 bases separating them. CDR3 length equals 13 residues. The CDR3 is CASSLASGDGYTF. The CDR3 nucleotides read TGTGCCAGCAGCTTGGCGTCAGGGGATGGCTACACCTTC.

The rearrangement joins TRBV11-3 to TRBJ2-3; D is uncertain. Trimming removed 5 bases at V and 2 bases at J, with 17 bases between. The CDR3 has 16 amino acids. From germline, CDR1 is SGHNT and CDR2 YENEEA. CDR3 residues: CASSAIQAGVTDTQYF. The CDR3 coding sequence is TGTGCCAGCAGCGCCATCCAAGCTGGAGTCACAGATACGCAGTATTTT.

The CDR3 sequence: CASSQLPGGGSNQPQHF. CDR3 in DNA: TGTGCCAGCAGCCAGCTACCGGGGGGGGGAAGCAATCAGCCCCAGCATTTT. The chain joins TRBV16 to TRBJ1-5, with TRBD1 as a possible D gene (5 bases). CDR1 and CDR2 from the germline V gene are KGHSY and FQNENV. The CDR3 runs 17 residues. V was pared by 3 bases and J by 1 base, with 16 bases between.

The V and J genes are TRBV30 and TRBJ1-6; D not certain. CDR1 and CDR2 from the germline V gene are GTSNPN and SVGIG (reference sequence). V was pared by 2 bases and J by 9 bases, with 11 bases between. The CDR3 has 13 residues. The CDR3 here is CAWSIMGVSPLHF. In DNA form, the CDR3 reads TGTGCCTGGAGTATAATGGGAGTTTCACCCCTCCACTTT.

V and J are TRBV30 and TRBJ1-2, with TRBD1 matching over 7 bases. The CDR3 sequence is 14 residues long. Germline values: CDR1 GTSNPN, CDR2 SVGIG (reference sequence). V gave up 4 bases and J gave up 2 bases; unmatched junction bases: 7. As DNA, the CDR3 is TGTGCCTGGACCGGGGACAGCCCAAACTATGGCTACACCTTC. This translates into CAWTGDSPNYGYTF.

CDR3 sequence reads: CASSLGTGGGYTQYF. The CDR3 DNA sequence: TGTGCCAGCAGTTTAGGGACAGGGGGCGGGTATACGCAGTATTTT. J is TRBJ2-3 and V is TRBV27, with 12 bases lining up with TRBD1. CDR3 length: 15 amino acids. Looked up from germline, CDR1 is MNHEY and CDR2 is SMNVEV (reference sequence). V dropped 2 bases and J dropped 7; count of bases not matched to a gene: 4.

V gene TRBV4-1 combines with J gene TRBJ2-1; D uncertain. CDR3 length: 12 amino acids. From germline, CDR1 is MGHRA and CDR2 YSYEKL. Trimming stripped 1 base from V and 7 bases from J, with 5 bases between. The CDR3 reads CASSQVSNEQFF. CDR3 DNA sequence: TGCGCCAGCAGCCAAGTCTCTAATGAGCAGTTCTTC.

The genes are TRBV5-1 and TRBJ1-2, with 10 bases lining up with TRBD1. Germline V gene data show CDR1 as SGHRS and CDR2 as YFSETQ. The CDR3 consists of 15 residues. Trimming at V came to 4 bases and at J to 8 bases, leaving 11 bases not matched to a gene. CDR3 sequence: CASSIQDRGSWGYTF. The CDR3 DNA reads as TGCGCCAGCAGCATCCAGGACAGGGGGTCGTGGGGCTACACCTTC.

The genes are TRBV28 and TRBJ2-7; 8 positions agree with TRBD1. This CDR3 is 12 amino acids long. In germline, CDR1 is MDHEN, CDR2 SYDVKM. The trim removed 3 bases at V and 10 bases at J, leaving 5 bases unmatched. DNA for the CDR3: TGTGCCAGCAGTTTCGACAGGGGTCATCAGTACTTC. This sequence encodes CASSFDRGHQYF.

This clone was counted a single time. The rearrangement joins TRBV7-2 to TRBJ2-3; 7 nucleotides agree with TRBD2. The CDR3 contains 15 residues. Germline V gene lookup returns CDR1 SGHTA and CDR2 FQGNSA. J gave up 5 bases and V 1 base, and 6 bases lay outside the gene matches. The CDR3 here is CASSLVEGGVDTQYF. As DNA, the CDR3 is TGTGCCAGCAGCTTAGTTGAGGGAGGGGTAGATACGCAGTATTTT.